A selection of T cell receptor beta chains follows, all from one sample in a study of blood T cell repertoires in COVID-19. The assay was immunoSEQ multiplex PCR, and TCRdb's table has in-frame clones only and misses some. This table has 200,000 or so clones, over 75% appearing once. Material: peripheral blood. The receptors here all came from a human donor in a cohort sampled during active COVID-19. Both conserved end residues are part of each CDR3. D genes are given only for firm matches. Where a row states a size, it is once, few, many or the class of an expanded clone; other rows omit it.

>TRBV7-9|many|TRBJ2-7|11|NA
TGTGCCAGCAGCCGGGCCTACGAGCAGTACTTC
CASSRAYEQYF
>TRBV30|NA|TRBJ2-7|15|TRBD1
TGTGCCTGGAGTGCCGTAGACAGGGGAACCTACGAGCAGTACTTC
CAWSAVDRGTYEQYF
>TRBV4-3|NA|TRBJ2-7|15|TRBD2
TGCGCCAGCAGCCAAGCCGACCGTAGCGGGTACGAGCAGTACTTC
CASSQADRSGYEQYF
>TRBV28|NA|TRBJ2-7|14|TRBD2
TGTGCCAGCAGTCCTCAGCGGGATTACTACGAGCAGTACTTC
CASSPQRDYYEQYF
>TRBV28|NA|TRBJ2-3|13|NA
TGTGCCAGCAGTTTAAACGGAGCAGATACGCAGTATTTT
CASSLNGADTQYF
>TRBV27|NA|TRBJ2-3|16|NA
TGTGCCAGCAGTCGACTGACAGGGACTAGCACAGATACGCAGTATTTT
CASSRLTGTSTDTQYF
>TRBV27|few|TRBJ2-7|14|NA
TGTGCCAGCAGTTTATCAGCCCCTTCGGAGGAGCAGTACTTC
CASSLSAPSEEQYF
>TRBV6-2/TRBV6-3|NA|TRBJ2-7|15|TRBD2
TGTGCCAGCAGTTTCGGTAGCGGGAGCTCCTACGAGCAGTACTTC
CASSFGSGSSYEQYF
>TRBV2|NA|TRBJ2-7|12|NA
TGTGCCCTAGGTCGGAAACTCTACGAGCAGTACTTC
CALGRKLYEQYF
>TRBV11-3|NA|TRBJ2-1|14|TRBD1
TGTGCCAGCAGCCCACCGACAGGGTCCAATGAGCAGTTCTTC
CASSPPTGSNEQFF
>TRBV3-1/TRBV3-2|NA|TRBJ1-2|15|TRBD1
TGTGCCAGCAGCCAAGCAGGGGGCGGTAACTATGGCTACACCTTC
CASSQAGGGNYGYTF
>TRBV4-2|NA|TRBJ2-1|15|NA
TGTGCCAGCAGCCATCTAGACGATGATAACAATGAGCAGTTCTTC
CASSHLDDDNNEQFF
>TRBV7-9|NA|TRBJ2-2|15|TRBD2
TGTGCCAGCAGCTCGGGACTAGCTAACACCGGGGAGCTGTTTTTT
CASSSGLANTGELFF
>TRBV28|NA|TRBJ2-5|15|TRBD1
TGTGCCAGCAGCCTCCTACAGGGGGCAAAAGAGACCCAGTACTTC
CASSLLQGAKETQYF
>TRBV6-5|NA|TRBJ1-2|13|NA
TGTGCCAGCAGTTACGGGCAGGCAGATGGCTACACCTTC
CASSYGQADGYTF
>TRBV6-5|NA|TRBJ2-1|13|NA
TGTGCCAGCAGTTACATCGTAGGAGATGAGCAGTTCTTC
CASSYIVGDEQFF
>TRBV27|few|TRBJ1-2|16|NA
TGTGCCAGCAGTCTCCTCTCGGGGGGACCTAACTATGGCTACACCTTC
CASSLLSGGPNYGYTF
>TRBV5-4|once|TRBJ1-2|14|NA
TGTGCCAGCAGCTGGGGGCGTGAGATCTATGGCTACACCTTC
CASSWGREIYGYTF
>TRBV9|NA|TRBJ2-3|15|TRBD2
TGTGCCAGCAGCGTAGTAAGCGGGAGTTTTAATACGCAGTATTTT
CASSVVSGSFNTQYF
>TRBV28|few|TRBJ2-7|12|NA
TGTGCCAGCAGTTCTCGGTCCCCCCTTAAATACTTC
CASSSRSPLKYF
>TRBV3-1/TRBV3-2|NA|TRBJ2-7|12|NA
TGTGCCAGCAGCCAACTACCCTACGAGCAGTACTTC
CASSQLPYEQYF
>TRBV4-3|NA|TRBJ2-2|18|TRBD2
TGCGCCAGCAGCCAGAGGACTAGCGGGAGCTCGGGCACCGGGGAGCTGTTTTTT
CASSQRTSGSSGTGELFF
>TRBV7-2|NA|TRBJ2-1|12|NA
TGTGCCAGCAGCTCGAACAGGAATGAGCAGTTCTTC
CASSSNRNEQFF
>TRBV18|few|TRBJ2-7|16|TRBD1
TGTGCCAGCTCACGGAGGGGGACAGGTCCTTCCTACGAGCAGTACTTC
CASSRRGTGPSYEQYF
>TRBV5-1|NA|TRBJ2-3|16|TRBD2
TGCGCCAGCAGCTTGGTACCTAGCGGGAGGACAGATACGCAGTATTTT
CASSLVPSGRTDTQYF
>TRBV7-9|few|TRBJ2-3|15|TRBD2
TGTGCCAGCAGCTTCCGGGAGGGCCTCACAGATACGCAGTATTTT
CASSFREGLTDTQYF
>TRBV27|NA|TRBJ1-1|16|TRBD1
TGTGCCAGCAGTTCAGGGGGAAGATCTATGAACACTGAAGCTTTCTTT
CASSSGGRSMNTEAFF
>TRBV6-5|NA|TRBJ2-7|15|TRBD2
TGTGCCAGCAGAGGGACTAGCGGGACCAACTACGAGCAGTACTTC
CASRGTSGTNYEQYF
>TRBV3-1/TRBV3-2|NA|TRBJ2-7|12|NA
TGTGCCAGCAGCGAACGGAGTTACGAGCAGTACTTC
CASSERSYEQYF
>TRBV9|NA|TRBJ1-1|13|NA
TGTGCCAGCAGGGAGGTAATGAACACTGAAGCTTTCTTT
CASREVMNTEAFF
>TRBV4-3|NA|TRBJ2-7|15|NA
TGCGCCAGCAGCCAAAAAGGGACTCGGACCTACGAGCAGTACTTC
CASSQKGTRTYEQYF
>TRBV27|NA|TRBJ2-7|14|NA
TGTGCCAGCAGTTTGAGGCAGGGGAGCTACGAGCAGTACTTC
CASSLRQGSYEQYF
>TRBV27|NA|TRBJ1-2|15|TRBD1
TGTGCCAGCAGTATAGACAGGGTTGGGATCTATGGCTACACCTTC
CASSIDRVGIYGYTF
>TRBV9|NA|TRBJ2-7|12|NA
TGTGCCAGCAGCCCCGTCCCGGGGGAGCAGTACTTC
CASSPVPGEQYF
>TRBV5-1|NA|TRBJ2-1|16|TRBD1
TGCGCCAGCAGCTTGGAGCCAGGGGGCATTATCAATGAGCAGTTCTTC
CASSLEPGGIINEQFF
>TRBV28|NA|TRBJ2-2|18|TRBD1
TGTGCCAGCAGTACGTGGGGACAGGGGCAGCCGTCCACCGGGGAGCTGTTTTTT
CASSTWGQGQPSTGELFF
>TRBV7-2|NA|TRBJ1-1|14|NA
TGTGCCAGCAGCTTAAGGGGTTCGGACACTGAAGCTTTCTTT
CASSLRGSDTEAFF
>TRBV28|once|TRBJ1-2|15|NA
TGTGCCAGCAGTTTTCGGAACAGGGCTCTGGGTGGCTACACCTTC
CASSFRNRALGGYTF
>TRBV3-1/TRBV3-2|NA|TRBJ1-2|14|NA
TGTGCCAGCAGCCATAGGACAGCTATCTATGGCTACACCTTC
CASSHRTAIYGYTF
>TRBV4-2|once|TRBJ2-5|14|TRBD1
TGTGCCAGCAGCGAACAGGGGCGGTTTGAGACCCAGTACTTC
CASSEQGRFETQYF
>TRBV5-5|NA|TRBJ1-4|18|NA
TGTGCCAGCAGCTTGAAAGCGGGGGCGACGGGCTCTACGGAAAAACTGTTTTTT
CASSLKAGATGSTEKLFF
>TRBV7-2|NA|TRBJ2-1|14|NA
TGTGCCAGCAGCTTAGTCGGGGGTTTGAGGGAGCAGTTCTTC
CASSLVGGLREQFF
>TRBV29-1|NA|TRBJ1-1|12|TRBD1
TGCAGCGTCGACAGGGGGTCCACTGAAGCTTTCTTT
CSVDRGSTEAFF
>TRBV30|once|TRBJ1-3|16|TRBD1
TGTGCCTGGAGTGCCCGGGACAGGGGGCGCGGAAACACCATATATTTT
CAWSARDRGRGNTIYF
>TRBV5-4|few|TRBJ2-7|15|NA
TGTGCCAGCAGCTTGGGTCCGGCGGTCTCCTACGAGCAGTACTTC
CASSLGPAVSYEQYF
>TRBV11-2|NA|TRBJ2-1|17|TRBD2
TGTGCCAGCAGCTTAGAAGGACTAGCGGGAGGGCCGTATGAGCAGTTCTTC
CASSLEGLAGGPYEQFF
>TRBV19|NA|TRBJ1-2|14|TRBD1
TGTGCCAGTAGTATAGATCGACAGGGCCGTGGCTACACCTTC
CASSIDRQGRGYTF
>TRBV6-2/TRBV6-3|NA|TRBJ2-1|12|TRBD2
TGTGCCAGCAGTTCTCGGACTAGTCCGGAGTTCTTC
CASSSRTSPEFF
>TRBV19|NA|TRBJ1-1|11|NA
TGTGCCAGTTACAAGAACACTGAAGCTTTCTTT
CASYKNTEAFF
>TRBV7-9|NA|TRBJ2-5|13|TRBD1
TGTGCCAGCAGCTCCTGGGACAGAGAGACCCAGTACTTC
CASSSWDRETQYF
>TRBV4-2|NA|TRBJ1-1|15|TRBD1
TGTGCCAGCAGCCCCGGACAGGCCTGGAACACTGAAGCTTTCTTT
CASSPGQAWNTEAFF
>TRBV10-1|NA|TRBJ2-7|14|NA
TGCGCCAGCAGTGGCCACAGGGTACCCTACGAGCAGTACTTC
CASSGHRVPYEQYF
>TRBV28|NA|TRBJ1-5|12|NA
TGTGCCGGGGGGGCTACCAATCAGCCCCAGCATTTT
CAGGATNQPQHF